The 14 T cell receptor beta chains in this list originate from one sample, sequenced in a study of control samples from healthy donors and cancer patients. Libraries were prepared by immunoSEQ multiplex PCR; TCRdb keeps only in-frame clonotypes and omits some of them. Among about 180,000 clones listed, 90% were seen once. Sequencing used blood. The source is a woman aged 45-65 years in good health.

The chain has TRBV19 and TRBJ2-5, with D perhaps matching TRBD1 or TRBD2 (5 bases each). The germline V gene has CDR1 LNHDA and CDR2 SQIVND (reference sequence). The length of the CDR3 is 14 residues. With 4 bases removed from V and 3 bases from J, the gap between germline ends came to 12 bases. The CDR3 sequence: CASSSPGRKETQYF. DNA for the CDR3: TGTGCCAGTAGTAGCCCGGGACGAAAAGAGACCCAGTACTTC.

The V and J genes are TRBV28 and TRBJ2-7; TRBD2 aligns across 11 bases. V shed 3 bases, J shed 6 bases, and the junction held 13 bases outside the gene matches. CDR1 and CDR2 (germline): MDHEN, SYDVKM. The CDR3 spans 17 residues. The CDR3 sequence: CASSFPKSSGGFREQYF. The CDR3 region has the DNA TGTGCCAGCAGTTTTCCAAAGTCTAGCGGGGGGTTTCGCGAGCAGTACTTC.

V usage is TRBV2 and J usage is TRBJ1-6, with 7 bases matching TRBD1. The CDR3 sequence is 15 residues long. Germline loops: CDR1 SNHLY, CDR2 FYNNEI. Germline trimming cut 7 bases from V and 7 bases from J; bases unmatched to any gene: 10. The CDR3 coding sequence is TGTGCCAGCAAAACCGGGACAGACATCAATTCACCCCTCCACTTT. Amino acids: CASKTGTDINSPLHF.

This CDR3 is CASSLSRTGYEQYF. The CDR3 DNA sequence: TGTGCCAGCAGCTTATCCAGAACCGGATACGAGCAGTACTTC. The V call is TRBV7-2, the J call TRBJ2-7, with unresolved D. Trimming took 2 bases from V and 4 from J, leaving 12 bases between them. CDR3 length: 14 amino acids. CDR1 SGHTA and CDR2 FQGNSA come from the germline V gene.

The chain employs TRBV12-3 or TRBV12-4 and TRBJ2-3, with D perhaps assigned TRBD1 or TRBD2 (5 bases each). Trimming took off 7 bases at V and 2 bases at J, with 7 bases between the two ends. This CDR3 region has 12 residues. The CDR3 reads CASTGTTDTQYF. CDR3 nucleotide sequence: TGTGCCAGCACCGGGACCACAGATACGCAGTATTTT.

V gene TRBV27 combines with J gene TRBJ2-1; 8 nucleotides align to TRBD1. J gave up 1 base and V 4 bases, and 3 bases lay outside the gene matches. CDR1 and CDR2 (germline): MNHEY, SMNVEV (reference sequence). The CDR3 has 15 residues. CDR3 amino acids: CASSSGGFSYNEQFF. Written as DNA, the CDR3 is TGTGCCAGCAGTTCAGGGGGCTTTTCCTACAATGAGCAGTTCTTC.

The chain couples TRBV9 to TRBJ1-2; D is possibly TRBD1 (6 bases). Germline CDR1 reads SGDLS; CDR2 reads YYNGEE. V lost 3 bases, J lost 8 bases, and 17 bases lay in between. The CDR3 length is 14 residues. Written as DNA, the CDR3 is TGTGCCAGCAGCGGGGGGCCCCTCATGAGGGGCTACACCTTC. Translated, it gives CASSGGPLMRGYTF.

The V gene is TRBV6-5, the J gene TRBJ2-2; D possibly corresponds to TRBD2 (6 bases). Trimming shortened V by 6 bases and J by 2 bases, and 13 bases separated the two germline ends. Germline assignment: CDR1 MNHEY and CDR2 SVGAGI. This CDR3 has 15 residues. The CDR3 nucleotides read TGTGCCAGCAGGGAGACTAGACTTAACACCGGGGAGCTGTTTTTT. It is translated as CASRETRLNTGELFF.

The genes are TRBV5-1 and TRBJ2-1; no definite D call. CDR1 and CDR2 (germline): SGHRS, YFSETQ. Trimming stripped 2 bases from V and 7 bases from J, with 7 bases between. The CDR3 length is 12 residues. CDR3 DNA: TGCGCCAGCAGCTTCTCCGCGAATGAGCAGTTCTTC. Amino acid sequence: CASSFSANEQFF. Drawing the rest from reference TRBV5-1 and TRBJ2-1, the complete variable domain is KAGVTQTPRYLIKTRGQQVTLSCSPISGHRSVSWYQQTPGQGLQFLFEYFSETQRNKGNFPGRFSGRQFSNSRSEMNVSTLELGDSALYLCASSFSANEQFFGPGTRLTVL.

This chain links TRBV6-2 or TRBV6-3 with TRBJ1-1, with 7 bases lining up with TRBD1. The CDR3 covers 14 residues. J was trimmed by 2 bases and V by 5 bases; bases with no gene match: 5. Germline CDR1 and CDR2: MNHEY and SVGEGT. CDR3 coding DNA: TGTGCCAGCAGTCGTACAGGGGCAAACACTGAAGCTTTCTTT. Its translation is CASSRTGANTEAFF.

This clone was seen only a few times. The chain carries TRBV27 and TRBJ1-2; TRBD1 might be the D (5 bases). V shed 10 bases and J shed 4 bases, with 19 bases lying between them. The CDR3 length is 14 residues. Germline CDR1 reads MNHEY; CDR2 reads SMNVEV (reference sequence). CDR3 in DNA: TGTGCCACCCGAATACCAGGGAATGCCTATGGCTACACCTTC. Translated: CATRIPGNAYGYTF.

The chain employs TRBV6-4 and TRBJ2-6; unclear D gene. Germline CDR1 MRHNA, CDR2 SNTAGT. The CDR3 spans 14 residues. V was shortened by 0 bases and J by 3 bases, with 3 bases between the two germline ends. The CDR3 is CASSDSGGANVLTF. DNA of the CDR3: TGTGCCAGCAGTGACTCAGGTGGGGCCAACGTCCTGACTTTC.

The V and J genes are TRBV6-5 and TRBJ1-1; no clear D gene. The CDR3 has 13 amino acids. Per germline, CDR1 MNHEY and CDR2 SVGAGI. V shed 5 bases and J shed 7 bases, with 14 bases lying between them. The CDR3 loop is CASSTRGGVEAFF. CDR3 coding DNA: TGTGCCAGCAGTACACGCGGAGGTGTTGAAGCTTTCTTT.

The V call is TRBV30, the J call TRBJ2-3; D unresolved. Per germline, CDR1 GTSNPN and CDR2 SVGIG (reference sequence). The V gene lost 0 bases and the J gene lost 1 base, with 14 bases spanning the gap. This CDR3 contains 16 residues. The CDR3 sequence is CAWSVPGNSGTDTQYF. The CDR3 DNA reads TGTGCCTGGAGTGTACCAGGAAATTCGGGCACAGATACGCAGTATTTT.